Presented here are 23 T cell receptor beta chains from one specimen sequenced in a study of blood T cell repertoires in COVID-19. Assay used: immunoSEQ multiplex PCR; TCRdb lists only in-frame clones, some missing. The sample yields around 250,000 clones, approximately 84% seen once. Source material: PBMCs or T cells enriched from blood (not recorded which). The receptor set was obtained from a man aged 50 or older who had recovered from COVID-19.

CDR3 amino acids: CASSTQGIGGYTF. DNA for the CDR3: TGTGCCAGTAGTACCCAGGGCATAGGAGGCTACACCTTC. This chain uses TRBV19 with TRBJ1-2, with a weak D call TRBD1 (5 bases). Trimming cost V 4 bases and J 8 bases, with 14 bases left between them. CDR3 length equals 13 residues. Germline V lookup: CDR1 LNHDA, CDR2 SQIVND (reference sequence).

This chain joins TRBV24-1 and TRBJ1-2, with D perhaps matching TRBD1 (5 bases). CDR1 is KGHDR, CDR2 SFDVKD, per germline. V was pared by 3 bases and J by 8 bases, with 9 bases between. This CDR3 region has 12 residues. Here the CDR3 DNA reads TGTGCCACCAGTGATACAGGAAGAGGCTACACCTTC. It yields the protein CATSDTGRGYTF.

V gene TRBV5-6 combines with J gene TRBJ2-2; TRBD2 agrees at 13 bases. The germline V gene has CDR1 SGHDT and CDR2 YYEEEE. V gave up 4 bases and J gave up 6 bases; unmatched junction bases: 9. The length of the CDR3 is 17 residues. CDR3: CASSPGLAGVFPGELFF. The CDR3 DNA reads as TGTGCCAGCAGCCCTGGACTAGCGGGGGTATTCCCCGGGGAGCTGTTTTTT.

This chain connects TRBV19 to TRBJ1-2, with 8 bases lining up with TRBD1. Trimming cost V 5 bases and J 0 bases; bases outside gene matches: 8. Germline assignment: CDR1 LNHDA and CDR2 SQIVND (reference sequence). The CDR3 is 16 residues long. The DNA for the CDR3 is TGTGCCAGTAGTTTGGGCAGGGGGCCTTCTAACTATGGCTACACCTTC. It translates to CASSLGRGPSNYGYTF.

This CDR3 is CASAPGTSGASSYNEQFF. The CDR3 DNA reads TGTGCCAGCGCGCCCGGGACTAGCGGGGCGAGCTCCTACAATGAGCAGTTCTTC. The chain carries TRBV27 and TRBJ2-1; TRBD2 aligns across 13 bases. V trimming: 8 bases; J trimming: 0 bases; junction bases outside the gene matches: 10. Germline V lookup: CDR1 MNHEY, CDR2 SMNVEV (reference sequence). CDR3 size: 18 residues.

The V call is TRBV7-6, the J call TRBJ1-4, with D unclear. CDR3 length equals 14 residues. The germline V gene has CDR1 SGHVS and CDR2 FNYEAQ. The V gene lost 5 bases and the J gene lost 4 bases, with 11 bases spanning the gap. DNA for the CDR3: TGTGCCAGCAGCACCCAGACGGGTAATGAAAAACTGTTTTTT. It translates to CASSTQTGNEKLFF.

The J gene is TRBJ2-7, the V gene TRBV27; TRBD1 might be the D (6 bases). The CDR3 sequence is 14 residues long. The V gene's germline CDR1 is MNHEY and CDR2 SMNVEV (reference sequence). V lost 2 bases and J 0 bases, leaving 8 bases between the germline ends. The CDR3 bases are TGTGCCAGCAGTTTAGGACAGAGCTCCTACGAGCAGTACTTC. This encodes CASSLGQSSYEQYF.

The J gene is TRBJ1-1, the V gene TRBV12-3 or TRBV12-4; maybe TRBD1 (5 bases). Trimming removed 6 bases at V and 4 bases at J, with 12 bases between. The CDR3 consists of 13 residues. The CDR3 loop is CASSRAVGTEAFF. For the CDR3, the DNA is TGTGCCAGCAGCAGGGCAGTAGGCACTGAAGCTTTCTTT.

The chain has TRBV9 and TRBJ1-5; D unresolved. This CDR3 is built from 16 residues. V gave up 0 bases and J gave up 4 bases, with 14 bases separating them. Germline V gene lookup returns CDR1 SGDLS and CDR2 YYNGEE. CDR3 DNA: TGTGCCAGCAGCGTAGGCCCACCAACGGGGAATCAGCCCCAGCATTTT. Translated: CASSVGPPTGNQPQHF.

This rearrangement joins TRBV5-1 to TRBJ1-3; maybe TRBD1 (5 bases). There are 16 residues in the CDR3. CDR1 is SGHRS and CDR2 is YFSETQ in the germline V gene. V lost 4 bases and J 5 bases, leaving 19 bases between the germline ends. Written as DNA, the CDR3 is TGCGCCAGCAGCGGGGGAGAGCGGGTTTTGAGAAACACCATATATTTT. Protein sequence: CASSGGERVLRNTIYF.

The chain uses TRBV7-3 and TRBJ2-3; D might be TRBD2 (7 bases). Germline lookup yields CDR1 SGHTA and CDR2 FQGTGA. The CDR3 consists of 13 residues. V lost 8 bases to trimming and J lost 6 bases, with 15 bases between them. CDR3 in DNA: TGTGCCAGCGCCGGGGGGCGGTGGGATACGCAGTATTTT. Translating gives CASAGGRWDTQYF.

V and J are TRBV12-3 or TRBV12-4 and TRBJ2-1; 9 bases are a match to TRBD1. J gave up 8 bases and V 11 bases, and 10 bases lay outside the gene matches. The CDR3 covers 13 residues. CDR3 amino acids: CAVDRGIVDEQFF. As DNA, the CDR3 is TGTGCCGTGGACAGGGGCATCGTAGATGAGCAGTTCTTC.

The chain employs TRBV5-5 and TRBJ2-1; 8 bases are shared with TRBD1. The CDR3 is made up of 16 amino acids. Unmatched junction bases numbered 13, after V lost 4 bases and J lost 7 bases. From germline, CDR1 is SGHKS and CDR2 YYEKEE (reference sequence). CDR3 loop: CASSRPGTGGWNEQFF. CDR3 coding DNA: TGTGCCAGCAGCCGACCTGGGACAGGCGGATGGAATGAGCAGTTCTTC.

CDR3 sequence (DNA): TGTGCCAGCAGCTTCAGGCGAGGGACATCCTACGAGCAGTACTTC. Translated: CASSFRRGTSYEQYF. The chain employs TRBV5-6 and TRBJ2-7; tentative D call: TRBD1 (6 bases). The V end was cut by 2 bases, the J end by 1 base, with 13 bases between. The CDR3 length is 15 residues. Germline V lookup: CDR1 SGHDT, CDR2 YYEEEE.

The CDR3 protein is CASSLSRRGEQYF. CDR3 nucleotides: TGTGCCAGCAGTTTATCAAGGAGGGGTGAGCAGTACTTC. The chain combines TRBV27 with TRBJ2-7; D perhaps matches TRBD2 (6 bases). V was pared by 0 bases and J by 7 bases, with 10 bases between. CDR3 length: 13 residues. Germline V lookup: CDR1 MNHEY, CDR2 SMNVEV (reference sequence).

V gene TRBV28 combines with J gene TRBJ2-5, with D tentatively TRBD1 (6 bases). Germline V gene sequence: CDR1 MDHEN, CDR2 SYDVKM. V lost 3 bases and J lost 1, with 9 bases in between. This CDR3 is 14 amino acids long. The CDR3 nucleotides read TGTGCCAGCAGTTTTTTCAGGGGCCAAGAGACCCAGTACTTC. Translated, it gives CASSFFRGQETQYF.

Concerning this clone: At one boundary the junction diverges from the germline segment, which might be a read error. The J gene is TRBJ1-3, the V gene TRBV6-5; no clear D gene. Germline V lookup: CDR1 MNHEY, CDR2 SVGAGI. The CDR3 has 15 amino acids. The CDR3 DNA follows: TGTGCCAGCAGTGACTCGGCAAGATCTGGAAACACCATATATTTT. Translating it yields CASSDSARSGNTIYF.

The J gene is TRBJ2-3, the V gene TRBV5-4; 11 bases map to TRBD2. The CDR3 totals 17 residues. Germline CDR1 and CDR2: SGHNT and YYREEE (reference sequence). Trimming cost V 4 bases and J 0 bases; bases outside gene matches: 7. CDR3 protein: CASSPAASGGSTDTQYF. The CDR3 nucleotides read TGTGCCAGCAGCCCGGCGGCTAGCGGGGGGAGCACAGATACGCAGTATTTT. Complete variable domain (other parts from reference TRBV5-4 and TRBJ2-3): ETGVTQSPTHLIKTRGQQVTLRCSSQSGHNTVSWYQQALGQGPQFIFQYYREEENGRGNFPPRFSGLQFPNYSSELNVNALELDDSALYLCASSPAASGGSTDTQYFGPGTRLTVL.

This clone was seen a single time. The chain combines TRBV9 with TRBJ2-1, with 7 bases that match TRBD1. Germline loops: CDR1 SGDLS, CDR2 YYNGEE. The CDR3 has 16 amino acids. The trim removed 4 bases at V and 0 bases at J, leaving 7 bases unmatched. This chain's CDR3 is CASSQTGIYSYNEQFF. In nucleotides, the CDR3 is TGTGCCAGCAGCCAGACAGGGATCTACTCCTACAATGAGCAGTTCTTC.

V gene TRBV4-1 combines with J gene TRBJ1-2; D is uncertain. Germline-derived CDR1 and CDR2 are MGHRA and YSYEKL. The CDR3 spans 15 residues. Trimming pared 3 bases from V and 0 bases from J, leaving 11 bases between. Written as DNA, the CDR3 is TGCGCCAGCAGCCACCGAGGAGCCGCTAACTATGGCTACACCTTC. Its translation is CASSHRGAANYGYTF.

The chain joins TRBV14 to TRBJ2-7; D possibly corresponds to TRBD2 (5 bases). V was shortened by 4 bases and J by 7 bases, with 14 bases between the two germline ends. This CDR3 is 13 amino acids long. The germline CDR1 and CDR2 sequences are SGHDN and FVKESK. DNA of the CDR3: TGTGCCAGCAGCCTGGAGTCGGAGCGGGAGCAGTACTTC. Protein: CASSLESEREQYF.

The sample holds one count of this clone. The V call is TRBV6-2 or TRBV6-3, the J call TRBJ2-5, with 7 bases aligning to TRBD2. V shed 5 bases and J 14 bases; nucleotides not matched to a gene: 8. Germline-derived CDR1 and CDR2 are MNHEY and SVGEGT. This CDR3 is 11 amino acids long. CDR3 DNA: TGTGCCAGCAGTGCAGGACTAGGTCCTTACTTC. The encoded protein is CASSAGLGPYF.

The gene calls are TRBV9 and TRBJ1-6, with D hard to call. Germline CDR1 SGDLS, CDR2 YYNGEE. The CDR3 is 16 residues long. V was pared by 0 bases and J by 6 bases, with 13 bases between. The CDR3 protein is CASSVAVGRSNSPLHF. The CDR3 DNA follows: TGTGCCAGCAGCGTAGCCGTTGGCAGATCTAATTCACCCCTCCACTTT.